The entry that follows covers one TCR beta chain sequence. The data stem from a study of identical twins. Template switching created a universal primer site, and the cDNA included unique molecular identifiers. Using its own MiXCR run on the 5' RACE reads, TCRdb lists one record per CDR3 protein. The repertoire holds fewer than 900,000 distinct CDR3 sequences, with about 20% as singletons. Germline CDR1 SGHRS, CDR2 YFSETQ. The CDR3 consists of 20 residues. The J segment lost 8 bases and the V segment lost 3 bases, leaving 17 bases of the junction unmatched. The same data also went into a second study, on T cells expressing NK-cell markers. This second study notes: CD3+CD56+NKG2C+, CD3+CD56+NKG2C- and CD3+CD56-NKG2C+ T cells, once sorted, supplied the TCR beta repertoires. Restriction of the sorted population to alpha-beta TCR T cells was achieved in several experiments with an anti-gamma-delta TCR antibody. Clarity on HCMV specificity was lacking for the expanded NKG2C+ T cell clones.

The genes are TRBV5-1 and TRBJ2-1; 16 positions agree with TRBD2. The origin of this receptor is a woman under 30 in good health. What was sequenced was PBMCs. The CDR3 DNA reads TGCGCCAGCAGCTCGAACAACCCGGGACTAGCGGGAGGGCCTATGCATGAGCAGTTCTTC. It yields the protein CASSSNNPGLAGGPMHEQFF.